These 27 T cell receptor beta chains share one sample of origin, sequenced in a study of blood T cell repertoires in COVID-19. Clones were read by immunoSEQ multiplex PCR, and TCRdb kept only the in-frame ones, dropping some. The data hold about 360,000 clones, with around 87% observed a single time. Sequencing was done on a sample of PBMCs or T cells enriched from blood (not recorded which). The receptors shown here come from a man aged 40-50 years in a cohort exposed to, infected with or recovered from COVID-19 (not recorded which).

The chain employs TRBV19 and TRBJ2-1; 14 bases line up with TRBD2. The CDR3 runs 17 residues. The V segment lost 4 bases and the J segment 4 bases; nucleotides outside the gene matches: 6. CDR1 and CDR2 from the germline V gene are LNHDA and SQIVND (reference sequence). DNA of the CDR3: TGTGCCAGTAGTAGGACTAGCGGGAGGACCCAGTACAATGAGCAGTTCTTC. Protein: CASSRTSGRTQYNEQFF. The full variable domain, completed using reference TRBV19 and TRBJ2-1, is DGGITQSPKYLFRKEGQNVTLSCEQNLNHDAMYWYRQDPGQGLRLIYYSQIVNDFQKGDIAEGYSVSREKKESFPLTVTSAQKNPTAFYLCASSRTSGRTQYNEQFFGPGTRLTVL.

V and J are TRBV18 and TRBJ1-2; D is possibly TRBD1 (5 bases). The CDR3 covers 15 residues. Germline CDR1 KGHSH, CDR2 LQKENI. With 5 bases removed from V and 0 bases from J, the gap between germline ends came to 13 bases. The CDR3, as DNA: TGTGCCAGCTCAACCTCAGGGATAGCTAACTATGGCTACACCTTC. It encodes CASSTSGIANYGYTF.

Points on this clone: At the DNA level, this CDR3 is encoded by other sequences in the same sample as well. The chain uses TRBV18 and TRBJ2-7; 9 bases are shared with TRBD1. This CDR3 has 14 residues. Trimming at V came to 6 bases and at J to 2 bases, leaving 5 bases not matched to a gene. Germline loops: CDR1 KGHSH, CDR2 LQKENI. CDR3: CASSPGQGPYEQYF. CDR3 nucleotide sequence: TGTGCCAGCTCGCCGGGACAGGGACCCTACGAGCAGTACTTC. The full variable domain, completed using reference TRBV18 and TRBJ2-7, is NAGVMQNPRHLVRRRGQEARLRCSPMKGHSHVYWYRQLPEEGLKFMVYLQKENIIDESGMPKERFSAEFPKEGPSILRIQQVVRGDSAAYFCASSPGQGPYEQYFGPGTRLTVT.

The rearrangement joins TRBV30 to TRBJ1-1; 8 positions match TRBD1. The V segment lost 3 bases and the J segment 2 bases; nucleotides outside the gene matches: 2. CDR1 GTSNPN and CDR2 SVGIG come from the germline V gene (reference sequence). The CDR3 is 13 amino acids. CDR3 bases: TGTGCCTGGAGACAGGGGGTAAACACTGAAGCTTTCTTT. Translating gives CAWRQGVNTEAFF.

This rearrangement joins TRBV10-3 to TRBJ2-4; tentatively, D is TRBD2 (6 bases). The CDR3 loop spans 14 amino acids. Germline V gives CDR1 ENHRY, CDR2 SYGVKD. Trimming stripped 4 bases from V and 4 bases from J, with 11 bases between. The CDR3 bases are TGTGCCATCAGTGCGGGGGAGCAGAAAAACATTCAGTACTTC. It yields the protein CAISAGEQKNIQYF.

The chain uses TRBV4-1 and TRBJ1-1; weak D call: TRBD1 (5 bases). The CDR3 consists of 13 residues. The V gene's germline CDR1 is MGHRA and CDR2 YSYEKL. The V end was cut by 4 bases, the J end by 1 base, with 7 bases between. CDR3 nucleotides: TGCGCCAGCAGCCGACAGCAGAACACTGAAGCTTTCTTT. Translation: CASSRQQNTEAFF.

To note about this clone: Distinct nucleotide sequences in the sample also encode this CDR3. The chain has TRBV19 and TRBJ1-5, with 7 bases aligning to TRBD1. The CDR3 is 14 residues long. V gave up 2 bases and J gave up 4 bases; unmatched junction bases: 2. Looked up from germline, CDR1 is LNHDA and CDR2 is SQIVND (reference sequence). The CDR3 reads CASSIQGVNQPQHF. As DNA, the CDR3 is TGTGCCAGTAGTATACAGGGGGTGAATCAGCCCCAGCATTTT.

The chain employs TRBV11-2 and TRBJ1-3; D is perhaps TRBD1 (6 bases). Trimming shortened V by 3 bases and J by 4 bases, and 10 bases separated the two germline ends. The CDR3 has 14 amino acids. Germline-derived CDR1 and CDR2 are SGHAT and FQNNGV. The CDR3 spells CASSLDSAGNTIYF. The CDR3 DNA follows: TGTGCCAGCAGCTTGGACAGCGCGGGAAACACCATATATTTT.

This sequence joins TRBV5-6 and TRBJ1-1, with unresolved D. With 2 bases removed from V and 2 bases from J, the gap between germline ends came to 10 bases. There are 14 residues in the CDR3. Germline V gives CDR1 SGHDT, CDR2 YYEEEE. The CDR3 sequence is CASSLEGLNTEAFF. The CDR3 bases are TGTGCCAGCAGCTTAGAGGGCCTAAACACTGAAGCTTTCTTT.

In its sample, this clone was seen once. The CDR3 loop reads CASSLAVTGNTGELFF. The CDR3 nucleotides are TGCGCCAGCAGCTTGGCCGTTACCGGTAACACCGGGGAGCTGTTTTTT. The V and J genes are TRBV5-1 and TRBJ2-2; no definite D call. Trimming took off 0 bases at V and 2 bases at J, with 11 bases between the two ends. In germline, CDR1 is SGHRS, CDR2 YFSETQ. The CDR3 has 16 amino acids.

V and J are TRBV10-3 and TRBJ2-3; maybe TRBD2 (5 bases). V was clipped by 2 bases and J by 5 bases, with 11 bases between them. There are 14 residues in the CDR3. Germline-derived CDR1 and CDR2 are ENHRY and SYGVKD. The CDR3 coding sequence is TGTGCCATCAGTGAGCGGACTGGGTTAGATACGCAGTATTTT. This sequence encodes CAISERTGLDTQYF.

The chain couples TRBV2 to TRBJ1-4; D gene ambiguous. This CDR3 is 15 amino acids long. Germline V gives CDR1 SNHLY, CDR2 FYNNEI. V lost 4 bases and J lost 3, with 12 bases in between. The CDR3 sequence: CASSVSEFANEKLFF. CDR3 coding DNA: TGTGCCAGCAGTGTATCGGAGTTTGCTAATGAAAAACTGTTTTTT.

The CDR3 sequence is CASSLGGQLNNEQFF. Written as DNA, the CDR3 is TGTGCCAGCAGCTTAGGGGGACAGTTAAACAATGAGCAGTTCTTC. This chain links TRBV11-3 with TRBJ2-1; 7 bases map to TRBD1. The CDR3 covers 15 residues. V dropped 1 base and J dropped 5; count of bases not matched to a gene: 5. Germline V lookup: CDR1 SGHNT, CDR2 YENEEA.

This sequence joins TRBV30 and TRBJ1-2, with D possibly being TRBD1 (5 bases). In germline, CDR1 is GTSNPN, CDR2 SVGIG (reference sequence). The CDR3 consists of 12 residues. The V and J ends lost 7 bases and 7 bases respectively, with 16 bases between them. Here the CDR3 reads CASIGEGAGYTF. For the CDR3, the DNA is TGTGCCTCCATTGGGGAAGGGGCTGGCTACACCTTC.

The chain uses TRBV5-6 and TRBJ1-4; possible D gene TRBD1, 6 bases. The CDR3 runs 14 residues. V lost 6 bases to trimming and J lost 4 bases, with 13 bases between them. Germline V gives CDR1 SGHDT, CDR2 YYEEEE. CDR3 sequence (DNA): TGTGCCAGCAACAAACAGGGACATAATGAAAAACTGTTTTTT. Its translation is CASNKQGHNEKLFF.

The chain couples TRBV5-1 to TRBJ2-3, with 7 bases identical to TRBD2. This CDR3 is 17 amino acids long. The germline V gene has CDR1 SGHRS and CDR2 YFSETQ. Trimming at V came to 2 bases and at J to 0 bases, leaving 9 bases not matched to a gene. The chain's CDR3 is CASSFKPGTTSTDTQYF. In DNA, the CDR3 is TGCGCCAGCAGCTTTAAACCCGGGACTACAAGCACAGATACGCAGTATTTT.

The genes are TRBV21-1 and TRBJ1-5. TRBV21-1 is a listed pseudogene. The CDR3 runs to 14 residues. The CDR3 loop reads CARRKEALHQPQHF. The CDR3 nucleotides read TGTGCCAGACGAAAGGAGGCCCTTCATCAGCCCCAGCATTTT.

The chain uses TRBV3-1 (or the pseudogene TRBV3-2) and TRBJ1-5; D might be TRBD1 (5 bases). The germline V gene encodes CDR1 LGHDT and CDR2 YNNKEL (reference sequence). The CDR3 is made up of 15 amino acids. Trimming removed 1 base at V and 6 bases at J, with 13 bases between. DNA for the CDR3: TGTGCCAGCAGCCAAGGACCGGGGGACGGTCAGCCCCAGCATTTT. Translating it yields CASSQGPGDGQPQHF.

The chain carries TRBV10-3 and TRBJ1-1; TRBD1 matches 9 bases. The germline V gene has CDR1 ENHRY and CDR2 SYGVKD. There are 13 residues in the CDR3. The J segment lost 2 bases and the V segment lost 8 bases, leaving 3 bases of the junction unmatched. The CDR3 region is CAIGQGSNTEAFF. CDR3 nucleotides: TGTGCCATCGGACAGGGGAGTAACACTGAAGCTTTCTTT.

This sequence joins TRBV15 and TRBJ2-4, with D maybe TRBD2 (5 bases). This CDR3 contains 16 residues. Trimming removed 1 base at V and 1 base at J, with 11 bases between. CDR1 is LNHNV and CDR2 is YYDKDF in the germline V gene (reference sequence). CDR3 nucleotides: TGTGCCACCAGCAGAGGGCGGGCAGTGGCCAAAAACATTCAGTACTTC. This sequence encodes CATSRGRAVAKNIQYF.

This clone was counted between two and nine times. This sequence joins TRBV5-4 and TRBJ1-1; possible D gene TRBD1, 5 bases. The CDR3 is 11 residues long. The V gene lost 0 bases and the J gene lost 10 bases, with 7 bases spanning the gap. Germline V gives CDR1 SGHNT, CDR2 YYREEE (reference sequence). In DNA form, the CDR3 reads TGTGCCAGCAGCTTGGAGGGGCTAGCTTTCTTT. Translated: CASSLEGLAFF.

V and J are TRBV11-3 and TRBJ2-3; 8 nucleotides match TRBD2. From germline, CDR1 is SGHNT and CDR2 YENEEA. This CDR3 has 12 amino acids. The V segment lost 4 bases and the J segment 8 bases; nucleotides outside the gene matches: 2. In DNA, the CDR3 is TGTGCCAGCAGCTCAAGCGGGAGTACGCAGTATTTT. It translates to CASSSSGSTQYF.

This sequence joins TRBV19 and TRBJ1-2; no clear D gene. This CDR3 spans 11 amino acids. Germline V lookup: CDR1 LNHDA, CDR2 SQIVND (reference sequence). Trimming left V 8 bases short and J 4 bases short, with 8 bases between. The CDR3 loop is CASLHSYGYTF. The CDR3 region has the DNA TGTGCCAGTCTCCACAGCTATGGCTACACCTTC.

The table lists this clone with a count of one. The CDR3 DNA follows: TGTGCCAGCAGCTCTGACAGGGGGCGTTCCAATGAGCAGTTCTTC. Amino acids: CASSSDRGRSNEQFF. The chain uses TRBV7-2 and TRBJ2-1; 10 bases are a match to TRBD1. V dropped 4 bases and J dropped 6; count of bases not matched to a gene: 6. The CDR3 covers 15 residues. Germline CDR1 reads SGHTA; CDR2 reads FQGNSA.

The CDR3 loop reads CASRLDGSSGTYEQYF. In DNA, the CDR3 is TGTGCAAGTCGCTTAGATGGGTCTAGCGGGACCTACGAGCAGTACTTC. The rearrangement uses TRBV12-2 and TRBJ2-7; TRBD2 is the table's D call and was not checked against the DNA. TRBV12-2 constitutes a pseudogene. CDR3 length: 16 amino acids.

The rearrangement joins TRBV19 to TRBJ1-5; D is unclear. Germline CDR1 and CDR2: LNHDA and SQIVND (reference sequence). The V end was cut by 4 bases, the J end by 6 bases, with 7 bases between. The CDR3 spans 12 residues. In nucleotides, the CDR3 is TGTGCCAGTAGTAGTTGGGCTCAGCCCCAGCATTTT. Amino acid sequence: CASSSWAQPQHF.

V usage is TRBV27 and J usage is TRBJ2-1, with D perhaps matching TRBD2 (6 bases). With 5 bases removed from V and 5 bases from J, the gap between germline ends came to 19 bases. Per germline, CDR1 MNHEY and CDR2 SMNVEV (reference sequence). The CDR3 spans 16 residues. CDR3 protein: CASSPGGTLWDNEQFF. The CDR3 DNA sequence: TGTGCCAGCAGTCCCGGCGGGACGCTCTGGGACAATGAGCAGTTCTTC.